The entry that follows covers one T cell receptor (beta chain) sequence. Its specificity is not known. Populations isolated by sorting all had purity greater than 98%. cDNA synthesis used the whole RNA isolate, giving expressed TCRB sequences. Reads from naive, central memory and regulatory T cell samples averaged roughly 3.3 million. The protocol was immunoSEQ multiplex PCR, while the TCRdb copy is restricted to in-frame clones and leaves out a portion. The sample carries 130,000 to 150,000 clones, about an eighth recorded once. These data come from a study of beta chain features in type 1 diabetes. Study-wide background: Patients shared similar age, gender and cell yields with healthy donors.

The germline V gene has CDR1 LGHNA and CDR2 YNFKEQ. The CDR3 is made up of 11 amino acids. The V end was cut by 7 bases, the J end by 4 bases, with 2 bases between. Points from the study as a whole: Across all four CD4+ subsets, people with type 1 diabetes showed modestly shorter TCRB CDR3s. Across patients, naive, central memory and Treg TCRB repertoires exhibited apparently greater similarity than was observed across healthy donors.

V gene TRBV4-2 combines with J gene TRBJ2-6; no definite D call. The sample was central memory CD4+ T cells from blood. This receptor was obtained from a young man with type 1 diabetes. The CDR3 is CASMGANVLTF. In DNA, the CDR3 is TGTGCCAGCATGGGGGCCAACGTCCTGACTTTC.